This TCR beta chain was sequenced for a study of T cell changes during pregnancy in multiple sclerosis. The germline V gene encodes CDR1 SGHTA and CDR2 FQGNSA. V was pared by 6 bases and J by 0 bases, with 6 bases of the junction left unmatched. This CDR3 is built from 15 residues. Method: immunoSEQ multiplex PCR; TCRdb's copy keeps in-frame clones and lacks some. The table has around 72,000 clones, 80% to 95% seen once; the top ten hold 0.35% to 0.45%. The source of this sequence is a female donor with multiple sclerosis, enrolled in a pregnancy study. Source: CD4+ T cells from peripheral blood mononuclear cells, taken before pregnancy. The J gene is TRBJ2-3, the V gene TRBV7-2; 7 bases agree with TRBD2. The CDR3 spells CASRYRGVSTDTQYF. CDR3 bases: TGTGCCAGCAGGTACCGGGGGGTTAGCACAGATACGCAGTATTTT.